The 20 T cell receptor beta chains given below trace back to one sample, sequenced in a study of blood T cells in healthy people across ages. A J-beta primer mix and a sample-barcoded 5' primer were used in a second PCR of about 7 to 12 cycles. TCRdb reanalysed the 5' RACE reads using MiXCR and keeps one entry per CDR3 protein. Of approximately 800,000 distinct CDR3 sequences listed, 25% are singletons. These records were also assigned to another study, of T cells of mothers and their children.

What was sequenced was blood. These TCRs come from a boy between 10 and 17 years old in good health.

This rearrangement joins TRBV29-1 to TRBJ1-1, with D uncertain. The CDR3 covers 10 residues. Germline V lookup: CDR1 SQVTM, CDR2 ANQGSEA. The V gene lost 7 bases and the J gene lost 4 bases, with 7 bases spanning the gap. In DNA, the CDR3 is TGCAGCGCCGGAGGCACTGAAGCTTTCTTT. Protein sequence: CSAGGTEAFF.

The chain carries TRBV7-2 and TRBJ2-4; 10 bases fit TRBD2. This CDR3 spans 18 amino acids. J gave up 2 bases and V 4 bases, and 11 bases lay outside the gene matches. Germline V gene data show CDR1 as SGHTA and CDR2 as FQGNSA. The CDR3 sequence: CASSSGLATLGSKNIQYF. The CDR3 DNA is TGTGCCAGCAGCTCGGGACTAGCGACATTGGGGTCCAAAAACATTCAGTACTTC.

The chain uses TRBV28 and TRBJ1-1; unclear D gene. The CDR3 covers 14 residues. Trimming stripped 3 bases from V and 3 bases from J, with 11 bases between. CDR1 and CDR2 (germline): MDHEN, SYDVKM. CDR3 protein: CASSFFAGDTEAFF. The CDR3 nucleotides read TGTGCCAGCAGTTTTTTTGCGGGAGACACTGAAGCTTTCTTT.

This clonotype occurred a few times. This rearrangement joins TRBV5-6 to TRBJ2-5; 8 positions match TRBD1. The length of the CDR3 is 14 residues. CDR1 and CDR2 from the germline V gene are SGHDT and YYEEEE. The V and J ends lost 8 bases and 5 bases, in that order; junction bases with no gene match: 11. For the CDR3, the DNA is TGTGCCAGTGATTTGCAGGGGGCAAGTGAGACCCAGTACTTC. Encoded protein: CASDLQGASETQYF.

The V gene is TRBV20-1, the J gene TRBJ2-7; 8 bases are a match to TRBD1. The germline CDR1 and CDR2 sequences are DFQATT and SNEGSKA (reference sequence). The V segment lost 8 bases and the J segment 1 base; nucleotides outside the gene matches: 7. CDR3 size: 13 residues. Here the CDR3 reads CSSPGTGSYEQYF. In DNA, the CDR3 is TGCAGTTCACCCGGGACAGGATCCTACGAGCAGTACTTC.

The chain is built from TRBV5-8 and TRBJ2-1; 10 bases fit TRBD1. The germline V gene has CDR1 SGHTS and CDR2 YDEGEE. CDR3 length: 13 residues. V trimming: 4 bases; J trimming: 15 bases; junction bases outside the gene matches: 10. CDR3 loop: CASSLPGQGPPFF. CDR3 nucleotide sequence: TGTGCCAGCAGCCTGCCGGGACAGGGGCCCCCGTTCTTC.

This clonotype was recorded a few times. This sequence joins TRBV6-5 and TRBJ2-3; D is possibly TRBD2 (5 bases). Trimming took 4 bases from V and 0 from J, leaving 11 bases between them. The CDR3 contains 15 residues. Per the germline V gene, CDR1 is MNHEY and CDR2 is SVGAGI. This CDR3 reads CASSSGITSTDTQYF. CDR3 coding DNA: TGTGCCAGCAGTTCCGGGATAACTAGCACAGATACGCAGTATTTT.

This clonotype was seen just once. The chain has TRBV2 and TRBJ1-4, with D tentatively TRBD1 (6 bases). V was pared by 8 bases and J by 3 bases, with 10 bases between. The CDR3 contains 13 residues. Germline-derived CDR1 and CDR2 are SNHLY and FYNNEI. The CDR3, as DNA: TGTGCCAGCGGAGGGACATCTAATGAAAAACTGTTTTTT. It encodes CASGGTSNEKLFF.

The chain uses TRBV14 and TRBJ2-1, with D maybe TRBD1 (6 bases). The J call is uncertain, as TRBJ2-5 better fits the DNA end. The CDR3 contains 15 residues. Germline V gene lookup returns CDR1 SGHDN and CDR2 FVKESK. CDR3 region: CASSRPTGAKETQYF. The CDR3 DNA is TGTGCCAGCAGCCGACCGACAGGCGCCAAAGAGACCCAGTACTTC.

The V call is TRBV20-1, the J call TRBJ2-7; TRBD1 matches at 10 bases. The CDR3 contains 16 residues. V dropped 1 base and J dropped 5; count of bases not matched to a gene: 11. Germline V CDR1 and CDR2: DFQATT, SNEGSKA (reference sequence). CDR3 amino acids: CSARGVAGQGFHEQYF. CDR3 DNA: TGCAGTGCTAGAGGTGTTGCGGGACAGGGGTTTCACGAGCAGTACTTC.

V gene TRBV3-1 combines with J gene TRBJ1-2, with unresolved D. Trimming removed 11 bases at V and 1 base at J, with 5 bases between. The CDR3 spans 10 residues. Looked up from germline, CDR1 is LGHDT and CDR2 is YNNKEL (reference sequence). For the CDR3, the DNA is TGTGCCGTTTTTAACTATGGCTACACCTTC. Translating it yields CAVFNYGYTF. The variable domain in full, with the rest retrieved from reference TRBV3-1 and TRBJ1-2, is DTAVSQTPKYLVTQMGNDKSIKCEQNLGHDTMYWYKQDSKKFLKIMFSYNNKELIINETVPNRFSPKSPDKAHLNLHINSLELGDSAVYFCAVFNYGYTFGSGTRLTVV.

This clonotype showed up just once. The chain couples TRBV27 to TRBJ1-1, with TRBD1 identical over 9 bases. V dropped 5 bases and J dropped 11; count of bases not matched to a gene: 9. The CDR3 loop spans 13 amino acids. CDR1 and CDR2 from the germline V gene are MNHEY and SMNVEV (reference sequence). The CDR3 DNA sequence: TGTGCCAGCAGTAAAGGACAGGGGATGCGCGCTTTCTTT. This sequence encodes CASSKGQGMRAFF.

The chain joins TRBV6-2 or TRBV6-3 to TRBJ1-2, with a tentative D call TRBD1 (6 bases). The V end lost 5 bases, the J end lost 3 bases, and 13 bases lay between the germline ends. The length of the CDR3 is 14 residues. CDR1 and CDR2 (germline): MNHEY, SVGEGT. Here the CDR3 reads CASSPRDIDYGYTF. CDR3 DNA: TGTGCCAGCAGTCCCCGGGACATCGACTATGGCTACACCTTC.

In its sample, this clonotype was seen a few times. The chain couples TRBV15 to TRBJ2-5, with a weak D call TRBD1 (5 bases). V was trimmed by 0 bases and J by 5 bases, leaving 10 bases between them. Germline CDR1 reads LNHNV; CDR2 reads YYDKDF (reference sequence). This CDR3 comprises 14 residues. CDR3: CATSRDRQHETQYF. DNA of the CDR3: TGTGCCACCAGCAGAGATCGACAGCATGAGACCCAGTACTTC. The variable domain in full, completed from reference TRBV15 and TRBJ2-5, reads DAMVIQNPRYQVTQFGKPVTLSCSQTLNHNVMYWYQQKSSQAPKLLFHYYDKDFNNEADTPDNFQSRRPNTSFCFLDIRSPGLGDTAMYLCATSRDRQHETQYFGPGTRLLVL.

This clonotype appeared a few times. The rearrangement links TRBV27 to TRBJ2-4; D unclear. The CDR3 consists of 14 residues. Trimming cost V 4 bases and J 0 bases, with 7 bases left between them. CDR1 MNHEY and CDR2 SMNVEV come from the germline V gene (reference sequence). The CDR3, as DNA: TGTGCCAGCAGTTCGGCCGTAGCCAAAAACATTCAGTACTTC. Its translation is CASSSAVAKNIQYF.

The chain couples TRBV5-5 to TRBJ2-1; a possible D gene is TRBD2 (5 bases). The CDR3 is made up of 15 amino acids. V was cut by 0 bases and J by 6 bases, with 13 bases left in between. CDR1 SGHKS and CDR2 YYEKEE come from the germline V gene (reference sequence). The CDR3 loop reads CASSLGAEVFNEQFF. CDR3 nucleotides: TGTGCCAGCAGCTTGGGGGCGGAGGTTTTCAATGAGCAGTTCTTC.

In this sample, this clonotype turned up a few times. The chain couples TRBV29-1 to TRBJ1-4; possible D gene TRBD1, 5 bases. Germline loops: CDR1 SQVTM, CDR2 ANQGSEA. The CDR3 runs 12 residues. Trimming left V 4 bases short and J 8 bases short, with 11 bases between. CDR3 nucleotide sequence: TGCAGCGTTGCCTGGCGGGGGGAAAAACTGTTTTTT. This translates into CSVAWRGEKLFF.

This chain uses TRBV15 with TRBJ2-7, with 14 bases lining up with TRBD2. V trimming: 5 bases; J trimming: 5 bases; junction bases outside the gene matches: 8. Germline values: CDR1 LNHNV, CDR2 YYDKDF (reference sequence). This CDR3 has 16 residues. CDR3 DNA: TGTGCCACCAGCCGGACTAGCGGGGGGTTAAGGGACGAGCAGTACTTC. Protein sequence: CATSRTSGGLRDEQYF.

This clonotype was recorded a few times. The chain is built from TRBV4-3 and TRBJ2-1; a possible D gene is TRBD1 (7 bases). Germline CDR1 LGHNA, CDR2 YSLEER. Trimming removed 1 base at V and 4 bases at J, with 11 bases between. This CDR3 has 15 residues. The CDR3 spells CASSQVRDSYNEQFF. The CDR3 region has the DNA TGCGCCAGCAGCCAAGTGCGGGACAGTTACAATGAGCAGTTCTTC.

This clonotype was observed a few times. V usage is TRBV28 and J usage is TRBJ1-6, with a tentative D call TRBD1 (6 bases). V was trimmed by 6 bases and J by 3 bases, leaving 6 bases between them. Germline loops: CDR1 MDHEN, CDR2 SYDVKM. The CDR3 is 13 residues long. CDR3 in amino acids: CASRQGYNSPLHF. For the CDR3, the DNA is TGTGCCAGCAGACAGGGCTATAATTCACCCCTCCACTTT.